What follows are 9 T cell receptor beta chains derived from one specimen sequenced in a study of shared clonotypes between healthy human individuals. The protocol was immunoSEQ multiplex PCR, while the TCRdb copy is restricted to in-frame clones and leaves out a portion. The table has fewer than 650,000 clones, around 80% seen once. Sequencing used PBMCs. The receptors originated from a woman aged 40 to 50 in good health. Some clones in this sample may be carry-over from other donors' samples.

CDR3 sequence reads: CASSLRTSGSAVEQFF. CDR3 sequence (DNA): TGTGCCAGCAGCTTAAGGACTAGCGGGAGTGCGGTTGAGCAGTTCTTC. The chain employs TRBV7-2 and TRBJ2-1, with TRBD2 matching 13 bases. The CDR3 is 16 residues long. J was trimmed by 9 bases and V by 2 bases; bases with no gene match: 7. Germline CDR1 and CDR2: SGHTA and FQGNSA.

The genes are TRBV5-4 and TRBJ2-1; 11 bases line up with TRBD1. The length of the CDR3 is 19 residues. CDR1 is SGHNT, CDR2 YYREEE, per germline (reference sequence). V was pared by 5 bases and J by 8 bases, with 21 bases of the junction left unmatched. This chain's CDR3 is CASRGQGANQGVLSDEQFF. The CDR3, as DNA: TGTGCCAGCAGAGGACAGGGGGCGAACCAGGGGGTCCTATCCGATGAGCAGTTCTTC.

This clone was detected a few times. V is TRBV7-9 and J is TRBJ2-1; 10 bases fit TRBD2. V dropped 2 bases and J dropped 8; count of bases not matched to a gene: 12. The CDR3 loop spans 17 amino acids. Germline V CDR1 and CDR2: SEHNR, FQNEAQ (reference sequence). CDR3 nucleotides: TGTGCCAGCAGCTTAATTTCGGCTAGCGGGAGTGGGGATGAGCAGTTCTTC. Translation: CASSLISASGSGDEQFF. Full variable domain (missing parts from reference TRBV7-9 and TRBJ2-1): DTGVSQNPRHKITKRGQNVTFRCDPISEHNRLYWYRQTLGQGPEFLTYFQNEAQLEKSRLLSDRFSAERPKGSFSTLEIQRTEQGDSAMYLCASSLISASGSGDEQFFGPGTRLTVL.

This clone occurred a few times. The rearrangement joins TRBV19 to TRBJ2-5, with 10 nucleotides matching TRBD1. V dropped 5 bases and J dropped 5; count of bases not matched to a gene: 8. The CDR3 is 15 amino acids. Germline CDR1 and CDR2: LNHDA and SQIVND (reference sequence). The CDR3 DNA reads as TGTGCCAGTAGTTCCGGGACAGGGGTGTGGGAGACCCAGTACTTC. It codes for CASSSGTGVWETQYF. The full variable domain, rest sourced from reference TRBV19 and TRBJ2-5, is DGGITQSPKYLFRKEGQNVTLSCEQNLNHDAMYWYRQDPGQGLRLIYYSQIVNDFQKGDIAEGYSVSREKKESFPLTVTSAQKNPTAFYLCASSSGTGVWETQYFGPGTRLLVL.

CDR3 sequence reads: CASSLANYDYGYTF. The CDR3 nucleotides are TGCGCCAGCAGCTTGGCGAATTATGACTATGGCTACACCTTC. The chain recombines TRBV5-1 with TRBJ1-2; D uncertain. Germline-derived CDR1 and CDR2 are SGHRS and YFSETQ. The CDR3 is 14 amino acids. Trimming removed 0 bases at V and 3 bases at J, with 9 bases between.

This rearrangement joins TRBV6-6 to TRBJ2-5; no clear D. This CDR3 has 10 residues. The germline V gene has CDR1 MNHNY and CDR2 SVGAGI (reference sequence). Trimming took 2 bases from V and 7 from J, leaving 2 bases between them. The CDR3 region is CASSYRTQYF. The CDR3 region has the DNA TGTGCCAGCAGTTACAGGACCCAGTACTTC.

Concerning this clone: A read error is the likely source, as a far larger clone sits one nucleotide away. The chain has TRBV7-3 and TRBJ2-2, with a possible D match to TRBD2 (5 bases). The CDR3 consists of 13 residues. Germline values: CDR1 SGHTA, CDR2 FQGTGA. CDR3 nucleotide sequence: TGTGCCAGCAGCCCCACTTTAGCCGGGGAGCTGGTTTTT. It codes for CASSPTLAGELVF.

At least ten counts were recorded for this clone. The chain employs TRBV11-2 and TRBJ2-5; TRBD1 is a possible D gene (6 bases). The closer fit of TRBJ2-7 to the DNA end suggests the J call may be wrong. The CDR3 is made up of 14 amino acids. Germline CDR1 reads SGHAT; CDR2 reads FQNNGV. For the CDR3, the DNA is TGTGCCAGCAGCTTAGACAGGGGAGCCGGCGAGCAGTACTTC. This encodes CASSLDRGAGEQYF.

The CDR3 spells CASSRGQGVFQPQHF. CDR3 coding DNA: TGTGCCAGCAGCAGAGGACAGGGGGTTTTTCAGCCCCAGCATTTT. The rearrangement uses TRBV21-1 and TRBJ1-5; the table gives TRBD1 as D, unverified against the DNA. TRBV21-1 is noted as a pseudogene. CDR3 size: 15 residues.